This passage covers 27 T cell receptor beta chains from one sample sequenced in a study of CD8+ T cells in alopecia areata. cDNA serving as the sequencing template came from extracted, reverse transcribed RNA. Only in-frame clones appear in the TCRdb table, and some are missing; sequencing was by immunoSEQ multiplex PCR. Of 150,000 to 200,000 clones in the sample, 60% were seen once. Treatment denoted: oral pan-JAK inhibitor, 5-10 mg twice daily. The specimen comprised CD4+ T cells sorted from blood, sampled at week 24, from a patient treated with tofacitinib. The receptor source for this set is a human donor with alopecia areata.

The chain is built from TRBV5-5 and TRBJ2-2; D unclear. Germline assignment: CDR1 SGHKS and CDR2 YYEKEE (reference sequence). Trimming took 5 bases from V and 3 from J, leaving 14 bases between them. The length of the CDR3 is 15 residues. The CDR3 coding sequence is TGTGCCAGCAGATACACGATAACGGACACCGGGGAGCTGTTTTTT. It codes for CASRYTITDTGELFF.

The V and J genes are TRBV10-3 and TRBJ2-7, with TRBD2 matching over 8 bases. The trim removed 3 bases at V and 3 bases at J, leaving 19 bases unmatched. The CDR3 is 19 amino acids. CDR1 is ENHRY, CDR2 SYGVKD, per germline. The CDR3 is CAISDLANPQRGPNYEQYF. The DNA for the CDR3 is TGTGCCATCAGTGACCTAGCCAATCCCCAGCGGGGGCCTAACTACGAGCAGTACTTC.

This chain links TRBV18 with TRBJ2-2; a possible D gene is TRBD1 (6 bases). The CDR3 runs 16 residues. Trimming stripped 0 bases from V and 5 bases from J, with 13 bases between. Germline V gives CDR1 KGHSH, CDR2 LQKENI. CDR3 region: CASSPPTGLGTGELFF. The CDR3 DNA reads TGTGCCAGCTCACCACCTACAGGGCTCGGAACCGGGGAGCTGTTTTTT.

This clone showed up many times. This sequence joins TRBV7-9 and TRBJ1-2; D may be TRBD1 (6 bases). The CDR3 length is 13 residues. Per the germline V gene, CDR1 is SEHNR and CDR2 is FQNEAQ (reference sequence). V was clipped by 5 bases and J by 6 bases, with 13 bases between them. The CDR3 protein is CASSEQGWDGYTF. The CDR3 coding sequence is TGTGCCAGCAGCGAACAGGGTTGGGATGGCTACACCTTC.

The chain uses TRBV19 and TRBJ1-5; D remains unclear. CDR3 length: 13 residues. Looked up from germline, CDR1 is LNHDA and CDR2 is SQIVND (reference sequence). V was trimmed by 10 bases and J by 5 bases, leaving 15 bases between them. The CDR3 reads CAIRAREDQPQHF. The DNA for the CDR3 is TGTGCCATTAGGGCCCGAGAGGATCAGCCCCAGCATTTT.

The chain uses TRBV30 and TRBJ2-5, with D unresolved. The ends were cut back, 8 bases at V and 4 bases at J, with 17 bases in the middle. CDR1 GTSNPN and CDR2 SVGIG come from the germline V gene (reference sequence). The CDR3 has 13 amino acids. The CDR3 is CAGSSRGGETQYF. CDR3 DNA sequence: TGTGCCGGCTCGTCCCGCGGCGGAGAGACCCAGTACTTC. The whole variable domain, filled in from reference TRBV30 and TRBJ2-5, reads SQTIHQWPATLVQPVGSPLSLECTVEGTSNPNLYWYRQAAGRGLQLLFYSVGIGQISSEVPQNLSASRPQDRQFILSSKKLLLSDSGFYLCAGSSRGGETQYFGPGTRLLVL.

V is TRBV27 and J is TRBJ2-7; D tentatively fits TRBD1 or TRBD2 (5 bases each). Looked up from germline, CDR1 is MNHEY and CDR2 is SMNVEV (reference sequence). The germline V and J ends were trimmed by 3 bases and 7 bases, with 13 bases remaining between them. The CDR3 runs to 13 residues. The CDR3 region has the DNA TGTGCCAGCAGTTTCCGGGACCTTCGGGAGCAGTACTTC. Translating it yields CASSFRDLREQYF.

The chain uses TRBV5-4 and TRBJ2-1; 8 bases fit TRBD2. V lost 4 bases to trimming and J lost 0 bases; unmatched junction nucleotides: 3. There are 15 residues in the CDR3. Germline V CDR1 and CDR2: SGHNT, YYREEE (reference sequence). This CDR3 is CASSEGTSSYNEQFF. The DNA for the CDR3 is TGTGCCAGCAGCGAAGGGACTAGCTCCTACAATGAGCAGTTCTTC.

V and J are TRBV7-9 and TRBJ2-1; weak D call: TRBD2 (5 bases). Germline V gives CDR1 SEHNR, CDR2 FQNEAQ (reference sequence). V was clipped by 2 bases and J by 0 bases, with 17 bases between them. This CDR3 contains 18 residues. The CDR3 reads CASSLSPGGVSSYNEQFF. The CDR3 DNA is TGTGCCAGCAGCTTATCCCCCGGAGGCGTTTCCTCCTACAATGAGCAGTTCTTC.

This clone was detected once. The chain combines TRBV14 with TRBJ2-5, with D possibly TRBD2 on 5 matching bases. V dropped 1 base and J dropped 4 bases, with 13 bases sitting between them. This CDR3 has 15 amino acids. The V gene's germline CDR1 is SGHDN and CDR2 FVKESK. In DNA, the CDR3 is TGTGCCAGCAGCCAAGGAATGAGAGGGCGAGAGACCCAGTACTTC. Protein: CASSQGMRGRETQYF.

In regard to this clone: One junction end does not reproduce the germline sequence, and a read error may be involved. This chain joins TRBV29-1 and TRBJ2-5; TRBD2 aligns across 7 bases. CDR3 length: 12 residues. Germline CDR1 reads SQVTM; CDR2 reads ANQGSEA. CDR3 in DNA: TGCAGCGCTGAATGGGGGGGAGAGACCCAGTACTTC. This codes for CSAEWGGETQYF.

J is TRBJ2-3 and V is TRBV5-4; tentative D call: TRBD1 (5 bases). CDR1 SGHNT and CDR2 YYREEE come from the germline V gene (reference sequence). The CDR3 length is 15 residues. V lost 5 bases, J lost 0 bases, and 13 bases lay in between. DNA of the CDR3: TGTGCCAGCAGGCCGCCGGACATTAGCACAGATACGCAGTATTTT. Amino acid sequence: CASRPPDISTDTQYF. Using reference TRBV5-4 and TRBJ2-3 for the parts outside the CDR3, the full variable domain is ETGVTQSPTHLIKTRGQQVTLRCSSQSGHNTVSWYQQALGQGPQFIFQYYREEENGRGNFPPRFSGLQFPNYSSELNVNALELDDSALYLCASRPPDISTDTQYFGPGTRLTVL.

This chain joins TRBV6-1 and TRBJ2-7; 11 nucleotides match TRBD2. CDR3 length: 14 residues. Germline trimming cut 7 bases from V and 2 bases from J; bases unmatched to any gene: 4. CDR1 and CDR2 (germline): MNHNS, SASEGT. CDR3 sequence reads: CASTSGGNTYEQYF. CDR3 nucleotide sequence: TGTGCCAGCACTAGCGGGGGGAATACCTACGAGCAGTACTTC.

The chain employs TRBV6-6 and TRBJ1-5; D uncertain. This CDR3 has 16 amino acids. Germline V gene lookup returns CDR1 MNHNY and CDR2 SVGAGI (reference sequence). Trimming removed 5 bases from V and 0 bases from J, with 14 bases in between. The CDR3 here is CASSLLGLYSNQPQHF. The CDR3 region has the DNA TGTGCCAGCAGTCTCCTAGGACTATATAGCAATCAGCCCCAGCATTTT.

In its sample, this clone was seen a few times. This chain uses TRBV19 with TRBJ2-2; D perhaps matches TRBD2 (5 bases). Per the germline V gene, CDR1 is LNHDA and CDR2 is SQIVND (reference sequence). This CDR3 comprises 15 residues. Trimming stripped 3 bases from V and 4 bases from J, with 12 bases between. CDR3 in amino acids: CASSIMAGLTGELFF. The CDR3 DNA follows: TGTGCCAGTAGTATTATGGCGGGCCTCACCGGGGAGCTGTTTTTT.

The V and J genes are TRBV29-1 and TRBJ1-5; no clear D. Germline V lookup: CDR1 SQVTM, CDR2 ANQGSEA. This CDR3 is 12 amino acids long. V lost 3 bases, J lost 6 bases, and 9 bases lay in between. CDR3 DNA sequence: TGCAGCGTTGAGTCACCGGGTCAGCCCCAGCATTTT. It translates to CSVESPGQPQHF. Full variable domain (rest looked up from reference TRBV29-1 and TRBJ1-5): SAVISQKPSRDICQRGTSLTIQCQVDSQVTMMFWYRQQPGQSLTLIATANQGSEATYESGFVIDKFPISRPNLTFSTLTVSNMSPEDSSIYLCSVESPGQPQHFGDGTRLSIL.

This clone was observed a handful of times. V is TRBV4-1 and J is TRBJ1-1; D is possibly TRBD1 (6 bases). The V gene's germline CDR1 is MGHRA and CDR2 YSYEKL. With 0 bases removed from V and 11 bases from J, the gap between germline ends came to 13 bases. The CDR3 runs 13 residues. The CDR3 coding sequence is TGCGCCAGCAGCCAAGAGGGACAACTGTCTGCTTTCTTT. Protein product: CASSQEGQLSAFF.

This clone was observed at least ten times. This chain joins TRBV11-2 and TRBJ2-4, with 8 bases matching TRBD1. The V gene end was trimmed by 4 bases and the J gene end by 9 bases; junction bases not matched to a gene: 5. Germline CDR1 and CDR2: SGHAT and FQNNGV. The CDR3 covers 13 residues. CDR3 in amino acids: CASSSGTGSIQYF. For the CDR3, the DNA is TGTGCCAGCAGCTCAGGGACAGGTTCCATTCAGTACTTC.

The rearrangement links TRBV7-2 to TRBJ2-6; D ambiguous. The germline CDR1 and CDR2 sequences are SGHTA and FQGNSA. V gave up 5 bases and J gave up 0 bases, with 5 bases separating them. This CDR3 contains 14 residues. The CDR3 coding sequence is TGTGCCAGCAGCGCCCTCTCTGGGGCCAACGTCCTGACTTTC. As protein: CASSALSGANVLTF. Looking up the rest from reference TRBV7-2 and TRBJ2-6 gives the full variable domain: GAGVSQSPSNKVTEKGKDVELRCDPISGHTALYWYRQSLGQGLEFLIYFQGNSAPDKSGLPSDRFSAERTGGSVSTLTIQRTQQEDSAVYLCASSALSGANVLTFGAGSRLTVL.

The chain carries TRBV2 and TRBJ2-5, with 7 bases that match TRBD1. The V gene end was trimmed by 8 bases and the J gene end by 1 base; junction bases not matched to a gene: 1. This CDR3 is 12 amino acids long. Germline lookup yields CDR1 SNHLY and CDR2 FYNNEI. The CDR3 DNA sequence: TGTGCCAGCCGGGACAGCCAAGAGACCCAGTACTTC. Protein: CASRDSQETQYF. Full variable domain (missing parts from reference TRBV2 and TRBJ2-5): EPEVTQTPSHQVTQMGQEVILRCVPISNHLYFYWYRQILGQKVEFLVSFYNNEISEKSEIFDDQFSVERPDGSNFTLKIRSTKLEDSAMYFCASRDSQETQYFGPGTRLLVL.

The chain combines TRBV18 with TRBJ1-4; 8 nucleotides match TRBD1. Germline CDR1 is KGHSH and CDR2 is LQKENI. The CDR3 is made up of 15 amino acids. V lost 1 base and J lost 12; bases outside the gene matches: 10. The CDR3 DNA reads as TGTGCCAGCTCACCACTTGGACAGTCGACAGGGGAACTGTTTTTT. Translation gives CASSPLGQSTGELFF.

CDR3 coding DNA: TGTGCCAGCACTCCGGATCGGGCTCGTAAGTTCTTC. Encoded protein: CASTPDRARKFF. The chain links TRBV6-6 to TRBJ2-1; no definite D call. Between the trimmed V and J ends, which lost 7 bases and 14 bases, there was a span of 18 bases. CDR3 length: 12 amino acids. CDR1 and CDR2 from the germline V gene are MNHNY and SVGAGI (reference sequence).

The DNA of the CDR3 is TGTGCCAGCAGTTACTCGGGGACCCTAAACTACGAGCAGTACTTC. It codes for CASSYSGTLNYEQYF. The chain uses TRBV6-5 and TRBJ2-7; D possibly matches TRBD1 or TRBD2 (5 bases each). Germline loops: CDR1 MNHEY, CDR2 SVGAGI. There are 15 residues in the CDR3. Trimming stripped 0 bases from V and 3 bases from J, with 12 bases between.

The chain employs TRBV29-1 and TRBJ1-2, with D perhaps matching TRBD1 (6 bases). Germline CDR1 and CDR2: SQVTM and ANQGSEA. The V and J ends lost 4 bases and 3 bases respectively, with 18 bases between them. This CDR3 comprises 15 residues. CDR3 bases: TGCAGCGTTGCCCCCCGACAGGCGAGGTACTATGGCTACACCTTC. Its translation: CSVAPRQARYYGYTF.

V usage is TRBV7-2 and J usage is TRBJ2-3, with TRBD2 matching over 8 bases. The trim removed 5 bases at V and 0 bases at J, leaving 10 bases unmatched. The CDR3 spans 17 residues. CDR1 is SGHTA, CDR2 FQGNSA, per germline. The CDR3 sequence is CASSPNSGAMSTDTQYF. The CDR3 DNA follows: TGTGCCAGCAGCCCGAATAGCGGGGCTATGAGCACAGATACGCAGTATTTT. The variable domain in full, completed from reference TRBV7-2 and TRBJ2-3, reads GAGVSQSPSNKVTEKGKDVELRCDPISGHTALYWYRQSLGQGLEFLIYFQGNSAPDKSGLPSDRFSAERTGGSVSTLTIQRTQQEDSAVYLCASSPNSGAMSTDTQYFGPGTRLTVL.

The CDR3 sequence is CSVEYPQNSNTEAFF. CDR3 DNA: TGCAGCGTTGAGTACCCACAAAATTCGAACACTGAAGCTTTCTTT. This chain uses TRBV29-1 with TRBJ1-1; D remains unclear. Trimming removed 3 bases at V and 1 base at J, with 15 bases between. Germline assignment: CDR1 SQVTM and CDR2 ANQGSEA. CDR3 size: 15 residues.

The chain uses TRBV29-1 and TRBJ1-1, with D tentatively TRBD1 (5 bases). Germline lookup yields CDR1 SQVTM and CDR2 ANQGSEA. This CDR3 spans 14 amino acids. V gave up 2 bases and J gave up 4 bases, with 14 bases separating them. The CDR3 DNA follows: TGCAGCGTTGAACAGGGCAGGGTCGGCACTGAAGCTTTCTTT. It translates to CSVEQGRVGTEAFF.